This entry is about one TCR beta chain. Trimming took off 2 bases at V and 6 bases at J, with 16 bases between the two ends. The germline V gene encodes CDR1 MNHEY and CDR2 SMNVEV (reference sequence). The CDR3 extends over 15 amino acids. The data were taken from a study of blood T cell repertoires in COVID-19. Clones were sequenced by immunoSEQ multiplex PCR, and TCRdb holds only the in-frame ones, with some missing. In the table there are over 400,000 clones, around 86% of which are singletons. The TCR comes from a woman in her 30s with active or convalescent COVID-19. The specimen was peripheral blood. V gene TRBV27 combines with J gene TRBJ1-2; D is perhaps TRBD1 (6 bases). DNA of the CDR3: TGTGCCAGCAGTTTAGGGGGCAGCATGGTTAATGGCTACACCTTC. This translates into CASSLGGSMVNGYTF.